The 4 T cell receptor beta chains reported below all come from one sample, sequenced in a study of cytomegalovirus exposure and HLA in healthy donors. The PCR had 60 Vbeta and 13 Jbeta primers. Profiled with immunoSEQ multiplex PCR; TCRdb holds only in-frame clones, not every one. The sample gives around 110,000 clones, less than 80% of which show up once; roughly 10% is in the top ten. Sequencing was performed on PBMCs. The source is a woman between 40 and 50 years old in good health and CMV-seropositive.

The chain combines TRBV5-6 with TRBJ2-7; no clear D gene. With 0 bases removed from V and 3 bases from J, the gap between germline ends came to 22 bases. The CDR3 runs 18 residues. Germline V gene lookup returns CDR1 SGHDT and CDR2 YYEEEE. The CDR3 DNA follows: TGTGCCAGCAGCTTGGCCCCGAGTAGAGGTAATTTCCGCTACGAGCAGTACTTC. As protein: CASSLAPSRGNFRYEQYF.

The chain is built from TRBV23-1 and TRBJ1-5; the D gene is possibly TRBD1 (5 bases). TRBV23-1 qualifies as an ORF whose function is uncertain. This CDR3 spans 13 amino acids. Trimming cost V 2 bases and J 9 bases, with 11 bases left between them. In nucleotides, the CDR3 is TGCGCCAGCAGTCAACCGGGGGGTCCGCCCCAGCATTTT. Translated: CASSQPGGPPQHF.

The chain carries TRBV4-2 and TRBJ2-1; 11 nucleotides line up with TRBD2. Looked up from germline, CDR1 is LGHNA and CDR2 is YNFKEQ. CDR3 length: 16 residues. Unmatched junction bases numbered 6, after V lost 0 bases and J lost 8 bases. The CDR3 is CASSQDRTSGSHEQFF. The CDR3 DNA is TGTGCCAGCAGCCAAGATCGCACTAGCGGGAGCCATGAGCAGTTCTTC.

The J gene is TRBJ2-3, the V gene TRBV20-1, with a tentative D call TRBD2 (5 bases). The CDR3 totals 11 residues. With 8 bases removed from V and 5 bases from J, the gap between germline ends came to 11 bases. In germline, CDR1 is DFQATT, CDR2 SNEGSKA (reference sequence). The DNA of the CDR3 is TGCAGTCTTAGACGGGGAGATACGCAGTATTTT. Translating gives CSLRRGDTQYF.